The 28 T cell receptor beta chains listed next were all sequenced from one sample in a study of CD8+CD57+ T cells in acquired aplastic anemia. According to the study, genomic DNA was the template for TCR beta VDJ and CDR3 profiling. From the reads, TCRdb called clonotypes with MiXCR, one entry per CDR3 protein. The sample includes about half a million distinct CDR3 sequences, around 33% of them seen just once. All sequencing subjects had displayed CD8+CD57+ cell expansion on flow cytometry. The sequenced material came from sorted CD4+, CD8+, or CD8+CD57+ T cells (not recorded which) from PBMCs. Receptors were obtained from a human donor with aplastic anemia.

The chain combines TRBV15 with TRBJ2-5; D is undetermined. The CDR3 sequence is 14 residues long. CDR1 and CDR2 from the germline V gene are LNHNV and YYDKDF (reference sequence). V lost 0 bases and J lost 1, with 6 bases in between. CDR3 in DNA: TGTGCCACCAGCAGAGAAAGGAGCCAAGAGACCCAGTACTTC. This gives the protein CATSRERSQETQYF.

The chain is built from TRBV11-2 and TRBJ2-2; no clear D gene. The CDR3 spans 16 residues. V was clipped by 1 base and J by 1 base, with 10 bases between them. Per germline, CDR1 SGHAT and CDR2 FQNNGV. Written as DNA, the CDR3 is TGTGCCAGCAGCTTAGGTTTGGGATTGAACACCGGGGAGCTGTTTTTT. Protein sequence: CASSLGLGLNTGELFF.

This clonotype was observed many times. The genes are TRBV2 and TRBJ2-1; D gene uncertain. The germline gives CDR1 SNHLY, CDR2 FYNNEI. The CDR3 consists of 14 residues. The V end lost 4 bases, the J end lost 6 bases, and 13 bases lay between the germline ends. CDR3: CASSGLASINEQFF. DNA of the CDR3: TGTGCCAGCAGTGGGTTGGCCTCCATCAATGAGCAGTTCTTC.

There are a few counts of this clonotype. This rearrangement joins TRBV12-3 or TRBV12-4 to TRBJ1-2; a possible D gene is TRBD1 (6 bases). The CDR3 is 15 residues long. V was pared by 2 bases and J by 8 bases, with 18 bases between. The CDR3 DNA sequence: TGTGCCAGCAGTTTAATGCTCAGGGGATCAGGGGGCTACACCTTC. It yields the protein CASSLMLRGSGGYTF.

This chain uses TRBV3-1 with TRBJ2-7; 12 bases are shared with TRBD2. The DNA end lines up better with TRBJ2-1; the J call may be wrong. The germline V gene encodes CDR1 LGHDT and CDR2 YNNKEL (reference sequence). The CDR3 length is 15 residues. The CDR3 loop is CASSRTSGEYNEQFF. The CDR3 coding sequence is TGTGCCAGCAGTCGGACTAGCGGGGAATACAATGAGCAGTTCTTC.

This chain's CDR3 is CASRPKYQETQYF. CDR3 in DNA: TGTGCCAGCAGGCCCAAGTACCAAGAGACCCAGTACTTC. This rearrangement joins TRBV2 to TRBJ2-5, with unresolved D. Germline values: CDR1 SNHLY, CDR2 FYNNEI. The V end was cut by 6 bases, the J end by 0 bases, with 8 bases between. The length of the CDR3 is 13 residues.

There are many counts of this clonotype. In DNA form, the CDR3 reads TGTGCCAGCAGTGATACGGCAGGGTTCGGCAATCAGCCCCAGCATTTT. This translates into CASSDTAGFGNQPQHF. The V and J genes are TRBV2 and TRBJ1-5; TRBD1 is a possible D gene (5 bases). Germline V lookup: CDR1 SNHLY, CDR2 FYNNEI. This CDR3 is 16 amino acids long. Trimming shortened V by 3 bases and J by 2 bases, and 14 bases separated the two germline ends.

The chain has TRBV5-1 and TRBJ1-6; 7 bases fit TRBD1. Germline V gene sequence: CDR1 SGHRS, CDR2 YFSETQ. V lost 4 bases, J lost 11 bases, and 9 bases stayed unmatched. The CDR3 loop spans 14 amino acids. In DNA, the CDR3 is TGCGCCAGCAGCCCTCGACAGGGTTTAGCACCCCTCCACTTT. Translation gives CASSPRQGLAPLHF.

The genes are TRBV6-1 and TRBJ2-7; TRBD2 agrees at 8 bases. CDR1 is MNHNS, CDR2 SASEGT, per germline. The CDR3 consists of 14 residues. Losses at the gene ends were 6 bases for V and 4 bases for J; bases not matched to a gene: 8. The CDR3 sequence: CASRGLVTSYEQYF. DNA for the CDR3: TGTGCCAGCAGGGGACTAGTTACGTCGTACGAGCAGTACTTC.

The table lists this clonotype with many counts. The chain carries TRBV29-1 and TRBJ1-4; D is ambiguous. CDR1 and CDR2 (germline): SQVTM, ANQGSEA. This CDR3 is 12 amino acids long. V dropped 4 bases and J dropped 4 bases, with 7 bases sitting between them. The CDR3 sequence: CSVAQVNEKLFF. In DNA form, the CDR3 reads TGCAGCGTTGCCCAGGTTAATGAAAAACTGTTTTTT.

This clonotype has ten or more counts. The V and J genes are TRBV20-1 and TRBJ1-5; D is unresolved. The CDR3 is 14 residues long. Trimming pared 3 bases from V and 4 bases from J, leaving 13 bases between. Germline CDR1 is DFQATT and CDR2 is SNEGSKA (reference sequence). This chain's CDR3 is CSASSPGSNQPQHF. CDR3 DNA sequence: TGCAGTGCTAGTTCCCCCGGGAGTAATCAGCCCCAGCATTTT.

The rearrangement links TRBV7-9 to TRBJ1-6, with unresolved D. This CDR3 has 14 amino acids. From germline, CDR1 is SEHNR and CDR2 FQNEAQ (reference sequence). Trimming shortened V by 8 bases and J by 5 bases, and 13 bases separated the two germline ends. The CDR3 is CASSPLPDNSPLHF. The CDR3 nucleotides are TGTGCCAGCTCACCCCTGCCAGATAATTCACCCCTCCACTTT.

This chain joins TRBV5-1 and TRBJ1-3, with 10 bases matching TRBD1. V lost 2 bases and J lost 9; bases outside the gene matches: 8. CDR1 is SGHRS, CDR2 YFSETQ, per germline. The CDR3 extends over 15 amino acids. Here the CDR3 reads CASSFGTGDGGTIYF. The CDR3, as DNA: TGCGCCAGCAGCTTCGGGACAGGGGATGGTGGCACCATATATTTT. The full variable domain, completed using reference TRBV5-1 and TRBJ1-3, is KAGVTQTPRYLIKTRGQQVTLSCSPISGHRSVSWYQQTPGQGLQFLFEYFSETQRNKGNFPGRFSGRQFSNSRSEMNVSTLELGDSALYLCASSFGTGDGGTIYFGEGSWLTVV.

This clonotype was seen a few times. V usage is TRBV4-1 and J usage is TRBJ1-1, with 7 nucleotides matching TRBD1. Germline V CDR1 and CDR2: MGHRA, YSYEKL. There are 15 residues in the CDR3. Unmatched junction bases numbered 11, after V lost 9 bases and J lost 1 base. For the CDR3, the DNA is TGCGCCAGTGCAGGGACAGTCCTCAGGAACACTGAAGCTTTCTTT. Protein sequence: CASAGTVLRNTEAFF.

The chain recombines TRBV10-3 with TRBJ2-3; 12 bases align to TRBD2. This CDR3 comprises 17 residues. Trimming took 4 bases from V and 2 from J; bases not matched to a gene: 7. The germline CDR1 and CDR2 sequences are ENHRY and SYGVKD. CDR3 sequence reads: CAISVPGLAGNTDTQYF. Here the CDR3 DNA reads TGTGCCATCAGTGTTCCCGGACTAGCGGGAAACACAGATACGCAGTATTTT.

The chain employs TRBV20-1 and TRBJ2-1; 10 bases agree with TRBD1. Germline lookup yields CDR1 DFQATT and CDR2 SNEGSKA (reference sequence). The V segment lost 6 bases and the J segment 2 bases; nucleotides outside the gene matches: 10. This CDR3 has 16 residues. The CDR3, as DNA: TGCAGTGCCATGACCGTCGGGACAGGGGCCTACAATGAGCAGTTCTTC. It translates to CSAMTVGTGAYNEQFF.

The chain employs TRBV27 and TRBJ1-5, with TRBD1 as a possible D gene (6 bases). CDR1 is MNHEY, CDR2 SMNVEV, per germline (reference sequence). The CDR3 has 16 residues. V was trimmed by 5 bases and J by 7 bases, leaving 21 bases between them. In nucleotides, the CDR3 is TGTGCCAGCAGTCCCACCCCGACAGGAGGTGGCCAGCCCCAGCATTTT. Encoded protein: CASSPTPTGGGQPQHF.

This clonotype was observed a few times. V gene TRBV2 combines with J gene TRBJ2-2, with D hard to call. Germline lookup yields CDR1 SNHLY and CDR2 FYNNEI. V was cut by 7 bases and J by 4 bases, with 16 bases left in between. There are 15 residues in the CDR3. The CDR3 bases are TGTGCCAGCACTATCCAAACCTTGGGCACCGGGGAGCTGTTTTTT. It codes for CASTIQTLGTGELFF.

Many counts were recorded for this clonotype. This rearrangement joins TRBV20-1 to TRBJ1-1; D ambiguous. Germline V lookup: CDR1 DFQATT, CDR2 SNEGSKA (reference sequence). Between the trimmed V and J ends, which lost 1 base and 2 bases, there was a span of 8 bases. The CDR3 sequence is 13 residues long. The CDR3 coding sequence is TGCAGTGCTAGAGTCCCGGCCAACACTGAAGCTTTCTTT. Protein: CSARVPANTEAFF.

V gene TRBV11-3 combines with J gene TRBJ2-4; possible D gene TRBD2, 5 bases. CDR1 and CDR2 from the germline V gene are SGHNT and YENEEA. V lost 5 bases, J lost 6 bases, and 14 bases lay in between. This CDR3 is 14 amino acids long. CDR3 amino acids: CASSGRSAGNIQYF. The DNA of the CDR3 is TGTGCCAGCAGCGGACGGTCCGCGGGAAACATTCAGTACTTC.

This clonotype was picked up many times. V usage is TRBV20-1 and J usage is TRBJ1-1, with D possibly being TRBD1 (6 bases). The CDR3 runs to 13 residues. Germline V CDR1 and CDR2: DFQATT, SNEGSKA (reference sequence). The V end was cut by 6 bases, the J end by 1 base, with 12 bases between. CDR3 DNA sequence: TGCAGTGCCGCCTCACAGGGGAACACTGAAGCTTTCTTT. Amino acids: CSAASQGNTEAFF.

This clonotype showed up just a few times. The CDR3 DNA sequence: TGTGCCAGTACCCCAAGCCCCTACAATGAGCAGTTCTTC. It encodes CASTPSPYNEQFF. The V gene is TRBV19, the J gene TRBJ2-1, with D unresolved. The CDR3 runs 13 residues. Trimming removed 7 bases from V and 2 bases from J, with 9 bases in between. Germline CDR1 reads LNHDA; CDR2 reads SQIVND (reference sequence). Full variable domain (missing parts from reference TRBV19 and TRBJ2-1): DGGITQSPKYLFRKEGQNVTLSCEQNLNHDAMYWYRQDPGQGLRLIYYSQIVNDFQKGDIAEGYSVSREKKESFPLTVTSAQKNPTAFYLCASTPSPYNEQFFGPGTRLTVL.

This clonotype has a handful of counts. The chain is built from TRBV25-1 and TRBJ1-6; no definite D call. Germline-derived CDR1 and CDR2 are MGHDK and SYGVNS. V lost 6 bases to trimming and J lost 0 bases, with 3 bases between them. CDR3 size: 13 residues. The DNA for the CDR3 is TGTGCCAGCAGGCTCTCCTATAATTCACCCCTCCACTTT. Its protein product is CASRLSYNSPLHF.

As DNA, the CDR3 is TGTGCCAGTACCGCAGCCTCAAGCTCCTATAATTCACCCCTCCACTTT. Its protein product is CASTAASSSYNSPLHF. The chain is built from TRBV12-3 or TRBV12-4 and TRBJ1-6; D unresolved. The CDR3 runs to 16 residues. Trimming shortened V by 9 bases and J by 0 bases, and 15 bases separated the two germline ends.

This clonotype was counted between two and nine times. The chain employs TRBV2 and TRBJ2-5; D gene ambiguous. The CDR3 is 14 amino acids. Between the trimmed V and J ends, which lost 7 bases and 5 bases, there was a span of 17 bases. CDR1 SNHLY and CDR2 FYNNEI come from the germline V gene. The CDR3 sequence is CASNVIGFLETQYF. Written as DNA, the CDR3 is TGTGCCAGCAACGTTATAGGGTTCCTGGAGACCCAGTACTTC. The whole variable domain, filled in from reference TRBV2 and TRBJ2-5, reads EPEVTQTPSHQVTQMGQEVILRCVPISNHLYFYWYRQILGQKVEFLVSFYNNEISEKSEIFDDQFSVERPDGSNFTLKIRSTKLEDSAMYFCASNVIGFLETQYFGPGTRLLVL.

The chain links TRBV9 to TRBJ2-7; tentatively, D is TRBD1 (5 bases). Germline V lookup: CDR1 SGDLS, CDR2 YYNGEE. This CDR3 spans 13 amino acids. The germline V and J ends were trimmed by 7 bases and 6 bases, with 17 bases remaining between them. DNA of the CDR3: TGTGCCAGCTCACCACTCCCCCAGGGCGAGCAGTACTTC. It yields the protein CASSPLPQGEQYF. The variable domain in full, with the rest retrieved from reference TRBV9 and TRBJ2-7, is DSGVTQTPKHLITATGQRVTLRCSPRSGDLSVYWYQQSLDQGLQFLIQYYNGEERAKGNILERFSAQQFPDLHSELNLSSLELGDSALYFCASSPLPQGEQYFGPGTRLTVT.

This clonotype was detected many times. The rearrangement joins TRBV5-1 to TRBJ2-7; D is unresolved. The length of the CDR3 is 15 residues. Germline V CDR1 and CDR2: SGHRS, YFSETQ. With 1 base removed from V and 0 bases from J, the gap between germline ends came to 11 bases. The CDR3, as DNA: TGCGCCAGCAGCTTGAGGCCCGTGGACTCCTACGAGCAGTACTTC. As protein: CASSLRPVDSYEQYF.

With respect to this clonotype: This may arise from a read error, as a much more abundant clone is one base away. This chain connects TRBV5-1 to TRBJ2-7, with 7 bases that match TRBD1. Looked up from germline, CDR1 is SGHRS and CDR2 is YFSETQ. The CDR3 spans 14 residues. The CDR3 coding sequence is TGCGCCAGCAGCCCGGGACAGCTCTCCTACGAGCAGTGCTTC. This translates into CASSPGQLSYEQCF.